This TCR beta chain was sequenced for a study of tissue T cells after allogeneic stem cell transplantation. Study-wide results and caveats: Within patients, tissue anatomy strongly shaped TCR repertoire composition.

This clone showed up just once. The target antigen is unknown. Gene names and germline refer to mouse. Coverage ceases 1 residue before the CDR3 finishes, and the germline J gene fills in the end. Clones were sequenced by immunoSEQ multiplex PCR, and TCRdb holds only the in-frame ones, with some missing. The sample includes about 1,900 clones, 46% of them seen just once. The CDR3 consists of 15 residues. Per the germline V gene, CDR1 is SGHSN and CDR2 is HYEKVE. The ends lost 4 bases at V and 2 bases at J; junction bases unmatched: 3. The time point: mouse harvest day 14 after allogeneic transplant. Tail vein injection delivered 10^7 T-cell-depleted bone marrow cells and 10^6 splenic CD5+ T cells.

The chain uses TRBV12-1 and TRBJ2-1, with 11 bases matching TRBD2. Specimen: lymph node tissue. This TCR was recovered from a female BALB/c mouse given C57BL/6 T cells with graft-versus-host disease after an allogeneic hematopoietic cell transplant. The CDR3 sequence: CASSTTGGDYAEQFF. The sequenced CDR3 bases are TGTGCCAGCTCCACGACTGGGGGGGACTATGCTGAGCAGTTC.